This T cell receptor beta chain was sequenced in a study of shared clonotypes between healthy human individuals. TCRdb's copy holds only in-frame clones and misses some; the assay was immunoSEQ multiplex PCR. The table lists about 2,200,000 clones, 90% to 95% of them singletons. Naive CD8 cells comprised CD45RO-negative, CCR7-positively selected cells, excluding terminally differentiated effector memory CD45RA+ cells. This CDR3 region has 14 residues. Per germline, CDR1 MGHRA and CDR2 YSYEKL. Germline trimming cut 7 bases from V and 2 bases from J; bases unmatched to any gene: 4. The rearrangement uses TRBV4-1 and TRBJ2-3; the match to TRBD1 covers 9 bases. The sequenced sample consisted of naive CD8+ T cells from PBMCs. The TCR was taken from a man younger than 30 in good health. Some clones in this sample may be carry-over from other donors' samples. CDR3 residues: CASTGTGHTDTQYF. The CDR3 region has the DNA TGCGCCAGCACCGGGACAGGGCACACAGATACGCAGTATTTT.